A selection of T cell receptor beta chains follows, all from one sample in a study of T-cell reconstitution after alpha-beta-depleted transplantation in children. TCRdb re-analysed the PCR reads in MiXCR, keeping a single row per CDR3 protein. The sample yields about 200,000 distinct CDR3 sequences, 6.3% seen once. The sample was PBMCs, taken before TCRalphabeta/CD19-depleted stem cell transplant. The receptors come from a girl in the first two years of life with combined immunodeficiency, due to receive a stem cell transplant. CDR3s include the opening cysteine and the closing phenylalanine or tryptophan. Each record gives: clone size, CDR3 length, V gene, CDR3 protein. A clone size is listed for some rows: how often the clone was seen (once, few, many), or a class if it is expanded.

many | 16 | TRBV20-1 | CSAREWGRKIADTQYF
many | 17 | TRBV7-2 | CASTFLGGTSGGVEQFF
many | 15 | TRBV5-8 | CASSLPPGNTGELFF
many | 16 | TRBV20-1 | CSAGGYGGSRTDTQYF
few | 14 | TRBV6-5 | CASSYSRAQSEQYF
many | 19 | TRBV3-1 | CASSPGTGMLKVSQDEQFF
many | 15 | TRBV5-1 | CASSLDTGGVNEQFF
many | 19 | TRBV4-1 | CASSQGLAGGPFSYNEQFF
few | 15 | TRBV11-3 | CASSPRDTSTGELFF
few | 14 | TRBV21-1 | CASSKDTGNTEAFF
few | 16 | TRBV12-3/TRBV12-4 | CASSPLTPRTYNEQFF
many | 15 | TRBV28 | CASSDTGGRLETQYF
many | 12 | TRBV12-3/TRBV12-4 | CASSLERNRQYF
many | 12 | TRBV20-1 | CSARGWGPEAFF
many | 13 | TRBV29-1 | CSVGEPPYNEQFF
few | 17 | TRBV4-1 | CASSQEVVGGVGYGYTF
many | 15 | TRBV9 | CASSVDWEHTDTQYF
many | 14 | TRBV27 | CASSLSASWDTQYF
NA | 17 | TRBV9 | CASSVDPPGEGNSPLHF
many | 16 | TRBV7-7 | CASSHDRDGNTGELFF
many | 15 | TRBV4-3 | CASSQDRGVVWEQFF
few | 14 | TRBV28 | CASTPVGGQRAQYF
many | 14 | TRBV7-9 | CASSPTDSFNEQFF
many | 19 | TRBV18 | CASSPLAPGGAKGPGELFF
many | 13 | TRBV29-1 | CSVGLGTSYEQYF
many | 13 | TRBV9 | CASSSAENTEAFF
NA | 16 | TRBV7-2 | CASSFLGDRAVGGYTF
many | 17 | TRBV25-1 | CASSELGGIDSTGELFF